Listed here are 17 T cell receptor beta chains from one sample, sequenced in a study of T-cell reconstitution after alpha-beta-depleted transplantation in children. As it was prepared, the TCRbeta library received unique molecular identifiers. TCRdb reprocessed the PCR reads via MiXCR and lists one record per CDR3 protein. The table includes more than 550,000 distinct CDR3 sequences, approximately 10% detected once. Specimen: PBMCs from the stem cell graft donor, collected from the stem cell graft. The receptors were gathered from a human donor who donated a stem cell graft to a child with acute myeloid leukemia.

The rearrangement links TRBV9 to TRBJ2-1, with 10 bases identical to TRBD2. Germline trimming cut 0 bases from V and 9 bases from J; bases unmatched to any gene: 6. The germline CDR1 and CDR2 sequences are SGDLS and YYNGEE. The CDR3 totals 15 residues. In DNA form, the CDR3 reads TGTGCCAGCAGCGTAGCCAGCGGGAGGGCTGGTGAGCAGTTCTTC. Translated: CASSVASGRAGEQFF. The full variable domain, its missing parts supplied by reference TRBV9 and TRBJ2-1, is DSGVTQTPKHLITATGQRVTLRCSPRSGDLSVYWYQQSLDQGLQFLIQYYNGEERAKGNILERFSAQQFPDLHSELNLSSLELGDSALYFCASSVASGRAGEQFFGPGTRLTVL.

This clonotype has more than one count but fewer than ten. The CDR3 sequence is CASGGDHNEQFF. In nucleotides, the CDR3 is TGTGCCTCCGGGGGGGACCACAATGAGCAGTTCTTC. This rearrangement joins TRBV10-3 to TRBJ2-1, with 8 nucleotides matching TRBD2. The V gene's germline CDR1 is ENHRY and CDR2 SYGVKD. Trimming at V came to 11 bases and at J to 5 bases, leaving 5 bases not matched to a gene. This CDR3 is 12 amino acids long.

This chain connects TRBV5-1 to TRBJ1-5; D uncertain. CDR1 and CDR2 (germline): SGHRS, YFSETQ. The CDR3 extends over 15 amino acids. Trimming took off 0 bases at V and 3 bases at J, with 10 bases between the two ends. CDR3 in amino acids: CASSLEGIANQPQHF. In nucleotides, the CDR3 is TGCGCCAGCAGCTTGGAGGGTATCGCCAATCAGCCCCAGCATTTT.

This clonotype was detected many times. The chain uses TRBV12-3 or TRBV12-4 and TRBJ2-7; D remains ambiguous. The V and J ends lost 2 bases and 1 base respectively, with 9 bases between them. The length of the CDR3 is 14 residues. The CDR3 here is CASSLNWLSYEQYF. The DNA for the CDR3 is TGTGCCAGCAGTTTAAACTGGCTATCCTACGAGCAGTACTTC.

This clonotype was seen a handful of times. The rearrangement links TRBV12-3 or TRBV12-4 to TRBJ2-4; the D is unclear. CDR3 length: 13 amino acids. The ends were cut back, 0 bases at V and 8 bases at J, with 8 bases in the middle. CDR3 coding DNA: TGTGCCAGCAGTTTAGCGGGAACGGACATTCAGTACTTC. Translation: CASSLAGTDIQYF.

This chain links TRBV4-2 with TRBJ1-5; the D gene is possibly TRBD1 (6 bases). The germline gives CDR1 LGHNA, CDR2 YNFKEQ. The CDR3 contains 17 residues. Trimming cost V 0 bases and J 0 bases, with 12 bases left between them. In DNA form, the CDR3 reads TGTGCCAGCAGCCAAGATCTGGACAGTAGTAGCAATCAGCCCCAGCATTTT. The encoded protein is CASSQDLDSSSNQPQHF.

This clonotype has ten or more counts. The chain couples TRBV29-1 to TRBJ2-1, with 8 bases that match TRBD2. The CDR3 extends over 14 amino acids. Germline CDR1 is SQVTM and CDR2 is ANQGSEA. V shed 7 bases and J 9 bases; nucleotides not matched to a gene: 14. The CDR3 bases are TGCAGCGCTCGGTCCGGGACTAGTTTTAGTGAGCAGTTCTTC. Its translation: CSARSGTSFSEQFF.

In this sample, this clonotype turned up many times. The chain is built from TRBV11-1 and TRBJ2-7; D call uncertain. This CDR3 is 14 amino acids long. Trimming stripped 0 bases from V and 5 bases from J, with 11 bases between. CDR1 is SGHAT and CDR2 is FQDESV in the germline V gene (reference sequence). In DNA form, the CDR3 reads TGTGCCAGCAGCTTAGCGCCGGTACAGAACGAGCAGTACTTC. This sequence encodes CASSLAPVQNEQYF.

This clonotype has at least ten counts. CDR3 sequence: CASSLGTGDGYTF. Written as DNA, the CDR3 is TGTGCCAGCAGCCTCGGGACAGGGGACGGCTACACCTTC. The chain combines TRBV11-1 with TRBJ1-2, with 10 bases identical to TRBD1. The CDR3 loop spans 13 amino acids. The trim removed 5 bases at V and 8 bases at J, leaving 5 bases unmatched. The germline gives CDR1 SGHAT, CDR2 FQDESV (reference sequence). The full variable domain, rest sourced from reference TRBV11-1 and TRBJ1-2, is EAEVAQSPRYKITEKSQAVAFWCDPISGHATLYWYRQILGQGPELLVQFQDESVVDDSQLPKDRFSAERLKGVDSTLKIQPAELGDSAMYLCASSLGTGDGYTFGSGTRLTVV.

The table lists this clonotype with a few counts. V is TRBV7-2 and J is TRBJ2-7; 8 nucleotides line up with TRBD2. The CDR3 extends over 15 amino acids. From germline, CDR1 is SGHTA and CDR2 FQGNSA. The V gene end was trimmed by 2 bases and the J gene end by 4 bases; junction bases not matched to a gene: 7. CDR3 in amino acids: CASSLIAGPEYEQYF. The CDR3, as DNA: TGTGCCAGCAGCTTAATAGCGGGACCAGAGTACGAGCAGTACTTC.

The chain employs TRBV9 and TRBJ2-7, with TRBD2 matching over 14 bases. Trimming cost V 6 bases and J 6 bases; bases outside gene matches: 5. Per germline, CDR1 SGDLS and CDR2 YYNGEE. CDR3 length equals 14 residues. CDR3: CASTGTSGSGEQYF. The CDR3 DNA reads TGTGCCAGCACGGGGACTAGCGGGAGCGGCGAGCAGTACTTC.

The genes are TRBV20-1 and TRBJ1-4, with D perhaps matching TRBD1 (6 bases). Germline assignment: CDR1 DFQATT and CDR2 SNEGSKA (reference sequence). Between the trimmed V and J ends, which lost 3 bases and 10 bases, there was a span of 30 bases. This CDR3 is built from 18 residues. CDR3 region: CSASLDLGGSRVRGKLFF. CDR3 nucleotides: TGCAGTGCTAGCCTAGATCTGGGGGGCAGTCGAGTGCGAGGAAAACTGTTTTTT.

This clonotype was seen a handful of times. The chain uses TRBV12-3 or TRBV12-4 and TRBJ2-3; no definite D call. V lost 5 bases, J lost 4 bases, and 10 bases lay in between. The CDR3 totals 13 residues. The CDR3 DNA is TGTGCCAGCAGTATGAGTCCCCCAGATACGCAGTATTTT. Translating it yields CASSMSPPDTQYF.

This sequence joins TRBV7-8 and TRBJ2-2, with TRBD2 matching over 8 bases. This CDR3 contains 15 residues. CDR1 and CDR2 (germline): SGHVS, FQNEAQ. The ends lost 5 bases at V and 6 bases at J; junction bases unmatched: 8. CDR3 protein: CASSLGGAGAGELFF. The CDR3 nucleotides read TGTGCCAGCAGCCTCGGGGGGGCGGGAGCCGGGGAGCTGTTTTTT.

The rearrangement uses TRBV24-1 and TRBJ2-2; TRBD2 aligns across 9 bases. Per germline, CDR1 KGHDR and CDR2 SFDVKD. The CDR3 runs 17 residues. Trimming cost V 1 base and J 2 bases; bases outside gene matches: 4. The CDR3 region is CATSDFGGRGNTGELFF. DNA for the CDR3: TGTGCCACCAGTGATTTTGGCGGGAGGGGAAACACCGGGGAGCTGTTTTTT.

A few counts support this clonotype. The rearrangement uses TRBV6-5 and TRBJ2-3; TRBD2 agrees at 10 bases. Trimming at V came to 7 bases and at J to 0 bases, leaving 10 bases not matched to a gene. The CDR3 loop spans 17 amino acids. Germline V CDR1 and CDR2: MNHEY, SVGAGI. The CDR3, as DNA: TGTGCCAGCAACCCAGCGGGAGGGCCTGTGAGCACAGATACGCAGTATTTT. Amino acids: CASNPAGGPVSTDTQYF.

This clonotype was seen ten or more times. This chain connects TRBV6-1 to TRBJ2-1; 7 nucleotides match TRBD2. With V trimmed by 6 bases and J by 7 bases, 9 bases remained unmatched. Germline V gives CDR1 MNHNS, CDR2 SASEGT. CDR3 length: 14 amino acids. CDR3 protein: CASREPGLRNEQFF. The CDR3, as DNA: TGTGCCAGCAGGGAACCGGGACTACGGAATGAGCAGTTCTTC.